This T cell receptor beta chain was recovered during a study of metastatic and nonmetastatic thyroid tumors. Study as a whole: Repertoires from blood and tumor or nodule tissue of malignant and benign thyroid patients were compared.

At least ten counts were recorded for this clone. TCRdb ran MiXCR on the PCR reads. The sample holds approximately 25,000 clones; under 15% are singletons and the top ten take 14%. No patient received treatment before thyroid surgery. The clonotype originates from a female donor with papillary thyroid cancer or a benign thyroid nodule (not recorded which). Some clones in this sample may be carry-over from other donors' samples. The material sequenced was blood.

CDR3 sequence reads: CASSLASGGAYEQYF. In nucleotides, the CDR3 is TGTGCCAGCAGCTTAGCTAGCGGAGGGGCCTACGAGCAGTACTTC. The rearrangement joins TRBV7-8 to TRBJ2-7; D possibly corresponds to TRBD2 (6 bases). The germline V gene encodes CDR1 SGHVS and CDR2 FQNEAQ. V gave up 0 bases and J gave up 2 bases, with 11 bases separating them. The CDR3 is made up of 15 amino acids.